These 4 T cell receptor beta chains originate from one sample sequenced in a study of T cell changes during pregnancy in multiple sclerosis. Profiled with immunoSEQ multiplex PCR; TCRdb holds only in-frame clones, not every one. This table has 40,000 to 45,000 clones, 75% to 90% appearing once. The input for sequencing was CD4+ T cells from peripheral blood mononuclear cells, taken in the first trimester of pregnancy. The origin of the receptors is a female donor with multiple sclerosis, enrolled in a pregnancy study.

The chain has TRBV5-1 and TRBJ1-2, with a tentative D call TRBD1 (5 bases). V gave up 1 base and J gave up 4 bases, with 11 bases separating them. The germline gives CDR1 SGHRS, CDR2 YFSETQ. The CDR3 consists of 14 residues. CDR3 region: CASSLNRGGYGYTF. The CDR3 DNA reads as TGCGCCAGCAGCTTGAATAGGGGCGGCTATGGCTACACCTTC.

This chain connects TRBV6-6 to TRBJ2-5; tentative D call: TRBD2 (6 bases). With 4 bases removed from V and 4 bases from J, the gap between germline ends came to 13 bases. CDR3 length: 14 residues. Germline lookup yields CDR1 MNHNY and CDR2 SVGAGI (reference sequence). This CDR3 reads CASSFVGGPETQYF. CDR3 nucleotide sequence: TGTGCCAGCAGTTTTGTTGGAGGGCCAGAGACCCAGTACTTC.

This clone was detected once. The rearrangement joins TRBV5-1 to TRBJ1-4; maybe TRBD1 (5 bases). This CDR3 spans 15 amino acids. Trimming took 4 bases from V and 10 from J, leaving 20 bases between them. Germline assignment: CDR1 SGHRS and CDR2 YFSETQ. The CDR3 region is CASSPTQGGVGKLFF. The CDR3 DNA reads as TGCGCCAGCAGCCCCACGCAGGGAGGGGTTGGAAAACTGTTTTTT.

This clone was found once. The chain links TRBV21-1 to TRBJ2-1; the table calls TRBD2, which could not be checked here. TRBV21-1 is annotated as a pseudogene. The CDR3 has 16 residues. The CDR3 spells CASSTQTSGRALGQFF. The CDR3 region has the DNA TGTGCCAGCAGCACTCAAACTAGCGGGAGAGCTCTCGGGCAGTTCTTC.